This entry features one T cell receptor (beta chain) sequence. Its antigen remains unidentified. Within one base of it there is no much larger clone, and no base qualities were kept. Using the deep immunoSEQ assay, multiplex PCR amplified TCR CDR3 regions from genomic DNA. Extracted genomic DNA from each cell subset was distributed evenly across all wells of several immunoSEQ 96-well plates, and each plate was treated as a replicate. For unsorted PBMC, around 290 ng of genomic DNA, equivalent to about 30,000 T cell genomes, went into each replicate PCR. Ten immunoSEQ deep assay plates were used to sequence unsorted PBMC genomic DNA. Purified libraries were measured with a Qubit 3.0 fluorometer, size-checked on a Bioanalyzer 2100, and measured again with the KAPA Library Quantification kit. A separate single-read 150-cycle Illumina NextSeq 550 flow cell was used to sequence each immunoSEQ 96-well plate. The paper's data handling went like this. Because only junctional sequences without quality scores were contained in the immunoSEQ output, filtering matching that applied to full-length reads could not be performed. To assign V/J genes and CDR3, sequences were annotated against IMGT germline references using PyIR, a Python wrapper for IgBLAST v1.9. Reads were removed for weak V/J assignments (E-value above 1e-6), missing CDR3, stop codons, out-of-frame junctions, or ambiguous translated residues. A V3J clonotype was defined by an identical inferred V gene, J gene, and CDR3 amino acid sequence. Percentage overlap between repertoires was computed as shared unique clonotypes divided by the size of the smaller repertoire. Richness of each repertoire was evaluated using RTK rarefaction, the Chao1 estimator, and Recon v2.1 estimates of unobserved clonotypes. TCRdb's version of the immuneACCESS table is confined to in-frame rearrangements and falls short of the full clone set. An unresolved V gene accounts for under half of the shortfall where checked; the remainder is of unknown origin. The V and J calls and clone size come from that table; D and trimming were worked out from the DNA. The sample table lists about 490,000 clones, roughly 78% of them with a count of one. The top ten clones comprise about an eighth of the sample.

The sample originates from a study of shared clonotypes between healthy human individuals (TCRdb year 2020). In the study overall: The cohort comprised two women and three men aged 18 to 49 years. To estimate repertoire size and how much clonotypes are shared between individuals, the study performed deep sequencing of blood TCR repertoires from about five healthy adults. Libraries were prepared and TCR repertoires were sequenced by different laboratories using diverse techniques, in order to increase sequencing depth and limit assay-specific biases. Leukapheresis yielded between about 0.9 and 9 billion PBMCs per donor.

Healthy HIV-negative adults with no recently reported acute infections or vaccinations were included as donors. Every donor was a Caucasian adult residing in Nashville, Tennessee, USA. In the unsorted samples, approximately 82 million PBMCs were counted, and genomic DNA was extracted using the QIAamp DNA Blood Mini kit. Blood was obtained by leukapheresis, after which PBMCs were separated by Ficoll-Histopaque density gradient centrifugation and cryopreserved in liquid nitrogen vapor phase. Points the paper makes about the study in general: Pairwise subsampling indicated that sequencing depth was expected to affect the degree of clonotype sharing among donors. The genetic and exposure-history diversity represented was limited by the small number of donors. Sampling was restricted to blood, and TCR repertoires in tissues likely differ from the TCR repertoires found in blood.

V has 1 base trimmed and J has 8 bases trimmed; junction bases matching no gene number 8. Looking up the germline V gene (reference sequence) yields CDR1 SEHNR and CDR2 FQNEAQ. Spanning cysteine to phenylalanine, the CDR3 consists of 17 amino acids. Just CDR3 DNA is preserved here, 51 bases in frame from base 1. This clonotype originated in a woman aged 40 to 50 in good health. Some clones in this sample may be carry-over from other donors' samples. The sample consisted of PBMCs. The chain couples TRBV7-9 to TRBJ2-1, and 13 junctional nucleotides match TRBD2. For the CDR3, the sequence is CASSLGLAGGRRDEQFF. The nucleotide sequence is TGTGCCAGCAGCTTAGGACTAGCGGGAGGTCGGCGTGATGAGCAGTTCTTC.